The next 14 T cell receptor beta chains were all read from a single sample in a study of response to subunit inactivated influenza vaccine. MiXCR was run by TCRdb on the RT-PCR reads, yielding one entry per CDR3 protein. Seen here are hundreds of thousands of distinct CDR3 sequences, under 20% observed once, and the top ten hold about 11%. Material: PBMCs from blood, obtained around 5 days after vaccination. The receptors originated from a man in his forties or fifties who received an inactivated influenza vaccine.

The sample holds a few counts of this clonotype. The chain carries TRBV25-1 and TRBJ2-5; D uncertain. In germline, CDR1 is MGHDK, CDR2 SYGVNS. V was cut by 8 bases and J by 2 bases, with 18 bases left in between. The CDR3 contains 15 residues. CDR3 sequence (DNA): TGTGCCAGCGGGTTGGTCTTGGGCCCTCAAGAGACCCAGTACTTC. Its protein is CASGLVLGPQETQYF.

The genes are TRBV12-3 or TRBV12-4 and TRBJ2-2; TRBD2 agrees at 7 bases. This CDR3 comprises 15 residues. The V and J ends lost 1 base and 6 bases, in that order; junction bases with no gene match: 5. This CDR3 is CASSLGGSGAGELFF. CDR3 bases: TGTGCCAGCAGTTTAGGCGGGAGTGGAGCCGGGGAGCTGTTTTTT.

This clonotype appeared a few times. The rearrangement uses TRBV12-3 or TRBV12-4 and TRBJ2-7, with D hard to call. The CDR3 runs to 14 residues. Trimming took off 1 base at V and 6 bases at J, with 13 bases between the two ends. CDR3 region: CASSLGQAWGEQYF. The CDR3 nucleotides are TGTGCCAGCAGTTTAGGGCAGGCCTGGGGCGAGCAGTACTTC.

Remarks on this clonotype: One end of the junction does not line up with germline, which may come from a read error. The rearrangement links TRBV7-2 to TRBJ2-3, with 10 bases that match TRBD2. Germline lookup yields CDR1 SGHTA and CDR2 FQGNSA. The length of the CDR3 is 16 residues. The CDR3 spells CAGSVTSGIGTDTQYF. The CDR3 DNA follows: TGTGCCGGCAGCGTTACTAGCGGGATTGGCACAGATACGCAGTATTTT.

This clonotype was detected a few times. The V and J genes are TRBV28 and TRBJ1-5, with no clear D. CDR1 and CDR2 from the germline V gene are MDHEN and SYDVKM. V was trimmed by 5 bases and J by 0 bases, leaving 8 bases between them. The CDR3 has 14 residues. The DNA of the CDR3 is TGTGCCAGCAGTGATACTTATAGCAATCAGCCCCAGCATTTT. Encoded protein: CASSDTYSNQPQHF.

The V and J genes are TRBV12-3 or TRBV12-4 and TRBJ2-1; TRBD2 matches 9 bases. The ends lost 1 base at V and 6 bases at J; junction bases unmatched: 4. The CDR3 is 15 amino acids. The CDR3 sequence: CASSLGSGRRNEQFF. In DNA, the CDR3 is TGTGCCAGCAGTTTAGGTAGCGGGAGACGCAATGAGCAGTTCTTC.

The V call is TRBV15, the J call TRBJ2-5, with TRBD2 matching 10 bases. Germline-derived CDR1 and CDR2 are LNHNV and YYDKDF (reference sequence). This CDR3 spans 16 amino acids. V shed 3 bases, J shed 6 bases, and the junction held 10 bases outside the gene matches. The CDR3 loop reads CATSSHNSGRQKTQYF. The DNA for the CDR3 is TGTGCCACCAGCAGTCACAATAGCGGGAGGCAAAAGACCCAGTACTTC.

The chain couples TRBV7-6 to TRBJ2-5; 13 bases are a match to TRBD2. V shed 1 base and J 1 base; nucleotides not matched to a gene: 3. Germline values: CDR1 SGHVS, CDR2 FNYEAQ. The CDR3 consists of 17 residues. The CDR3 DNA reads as TGTGCCAGCAGCTTAGGAGGGACTAGCGGGGTCCAAGAGACCCAGTACTTC. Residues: CASSLGGTSGVQETQYF.

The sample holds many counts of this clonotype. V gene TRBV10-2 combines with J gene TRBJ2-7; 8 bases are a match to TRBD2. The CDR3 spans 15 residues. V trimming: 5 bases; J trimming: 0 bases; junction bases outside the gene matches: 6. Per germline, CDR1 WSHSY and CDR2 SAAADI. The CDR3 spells CASSTTTSDSYEQYF. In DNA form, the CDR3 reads TGCGCCAGCAGTACCACGACTAGCGACTCCTACGAGCAGTACTTC.

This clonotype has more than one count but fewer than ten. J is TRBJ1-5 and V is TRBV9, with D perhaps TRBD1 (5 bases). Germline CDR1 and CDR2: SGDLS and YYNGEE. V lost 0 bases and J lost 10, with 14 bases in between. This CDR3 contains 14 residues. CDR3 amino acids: CASSVEGAQDPQHF. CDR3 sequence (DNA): TGTGCCAGCAGCGTAGAAGGGGCACAGGATCCCCAGCATTTT.

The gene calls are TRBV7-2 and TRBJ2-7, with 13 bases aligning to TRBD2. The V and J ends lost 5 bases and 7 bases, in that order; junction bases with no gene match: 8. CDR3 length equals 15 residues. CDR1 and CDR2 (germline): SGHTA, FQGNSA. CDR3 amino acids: CASSATSGRGEEQYF. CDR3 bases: TGTGCCAGCAGCGCAACTAGCGGGAGGGGTGAGGAGCAGTACTTC.

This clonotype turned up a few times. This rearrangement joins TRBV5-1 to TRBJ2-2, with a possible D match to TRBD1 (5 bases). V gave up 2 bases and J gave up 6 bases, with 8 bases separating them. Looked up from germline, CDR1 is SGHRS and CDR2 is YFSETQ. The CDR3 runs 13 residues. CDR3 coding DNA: TGCGCCAGCAGCTTACAGGATGCCGGGGAGCTGTTTTTT. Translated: CASSLQDAGELFF.

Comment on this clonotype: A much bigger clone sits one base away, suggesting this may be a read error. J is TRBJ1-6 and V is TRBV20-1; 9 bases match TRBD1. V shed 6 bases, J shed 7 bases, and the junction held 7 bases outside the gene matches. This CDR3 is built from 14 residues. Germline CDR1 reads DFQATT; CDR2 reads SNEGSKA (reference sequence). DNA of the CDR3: TGCAGTGCGGGTGGGACAGGGAACAATTCACCCCTCCACTTT. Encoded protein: CSAGGTGNNSPLHF.

CDR3 protein: CASSLGVDNSGTQYF. For the CDR3, the DNA is TGTGCCAGCAGTTTGGGGGTAGATAATAGCGGTACGCAGTATTTT. The genes are TRBV28 and TRBJ2-3, with D possibly being TRBD2 (6 bases). This CDR3 has 15 residues. The V and J ends lost 3 bases and 8 bases respectively, with 18 bases between them. CDR1 and CDR2 (germline): MDHEN, SYDVKM. The complete variable domain, with remaining parts taken from reference TRBV28 and TRBJ2-3, reads DVKVTQSSRYLVKRTGEKVFLECVQDMDHENMFWYRQDPGLGLRLIYFSYDVKMKEKGDIPEGYSVSREKKERFSLILESASTNQTSMYLCASSLGVDNSGTQYFGPGTRLTVL.